Below, 21 T cell receptor beta chains from the same sample are listed, as sequenced in a study of cytotoxic CD8 clonotypes in ibrutinib-treated CLL (dated by TCRdb to about 2021). Sample time point, as interpreted from the label and publication: progressive disease on ibrutinib. The method behind the library was the immunoSEQ multiplex PCR assay. In TCRdb, the immuneACCESS table is reduced to in-frame sequences with V and J assigned. These tables do not hold every clone; where another copy was compared, an unresolved V gene accounts for under half, and the others remain unexplained. This sample holds 160,000 or so clones; nearly 90% were observed only once. The top ten hold around 3% of the sample. This specimen was PBMCs, taken at disease progression, from a patient treated with ibrutinib. The receptor set was obtained from a human donor with chronic lymphocytic leukemia.

The V gene is TRBV7-2, the J gene TRBJ2-7; 11 bases fit TRBD1. From germline, CDR1 is SGHTA and CDR2 FQGNSA. The V and J ends lost 2 bases and 4 bases, in that order; junction bases with no gene match: 16. The CDR3 is 19 residues long. Here the CDR3 reads CASSLPGTRTGGSGYEQYF. The CDR3 bases are TGTGCCAGCAGCTTACCGGGGACCCGGACAGGGGGCAGTGGATACGAGCAGTACTTC.

This rearrangement joins TRBV30 to TRBJ2-3; D is ambiguous. Per the germline V gene, CDR1 is GTSNPN and CDR2 is SVGIG (reference sequence). V shed 4 bases and J shed 0 bases, with 17 bases lying between them. The CDR3 has 16 residues. The CDR3 sequence: CAWTLPPNGSTDTQYF. The CDR3 DNA reads as TGTGCCTGGACTCTACCCCCCAATGGGAGCACAGATACGCAGTATTTT.

This sequence joins TRBV7-4 and TRBJ1-5, with a tentative D call TRBD1 (6 bases). The CDR3 sequence is 16 residues long. Germline V gene data show CDR1 as SGHVT and CDR2 as SQSDAQ. The germline V and J ends were trimmed by 2 bases and 4 bases, with 15 bases remaining between them. Here the CDR3 DNA reads TGTGCCAGCAGCTTACAGGGGCTAACGGGTAATCAGCCCCAGCATTTT. Protein: CASSLQGLTGNQPQHF. The variable domain in full, completed from reference TRBV7-4 and TRBJ1-5, reads GAGVSQSPRYKVAKRGRDVALRCDSISGHVTLYWYRQTLGQGSEVLTYSQSDAQRDKSGRPSGRFSAERPERSVSTLKIQRTEQGDSAVYLCASSLQGLTGNQPQHFGDGTRLSIL.

This clone has only one observation. The chain joins TRBV10-3 to TRBJ2-1, with TRBD2 identical over 7 bases. The germline V gene has CDR1 ENHRY and CDR2 SYGVKD. The junction had 7 bases not matched to a gene; V was cut back by 5 bases and J by 9 bases. CDR3 length: 13 amino acids. The CDR3 coding sequence is TGTGCCATCAGTCGGGAGGTGGGTGGTGAGCAGTTCTTC. This sequence encodes CAISREVGGEQFF.

The rearrangement uses TRBV5-4 and TRBJ2-1, with D unresolved. Trimming shortened V by 0 bases and J by 6 bases, and 7 bases separated the two germline ends. Germline V lookup: CDR1 SGHNT, CDR2 YYREEE (reference sequence). The CDR3 has 13 residues. DNA for the CDR3: TGTGCCAGCAGCTTGGGGGTCTTCAATGAGCAGTTCTTC. Encoded protein: CASSLGVFNEQFF.

The chain's CDR3 is CASSFQSGGIDGYTF. The CDR3 DNA reads TGTGCCAGCAGCTTCCAATCCGGGGGCATCGATGGCTACACCTTC. V and J are TRBV7-2 and TRBJ1-2, with D possibly matching TRBD1 (6 bases). Trimming cost V 3 bases and J 6 bases, with 17 bases left between them. CDR1 and CDR2 (germline): SGHTA, FQGNSA. This CDR3 region has 15 residues.

The V gene is TRBV28, the J gene TRBJ2-1; 8 bases match TRBD2. There are 14 residues in the CDR3. Per the germline V gene, CDR1 is MDHEN and CDR2 is SYDVKM. After removal of 7 bases from V and 0 bases from J, the junction contained 2 bases not matched to a gene. The CDR3 is CASIAGSSYNEQFF. The CDR3 region has the DNA TGTGCCAGCATAGCGGGATCCTCCTACAATGAGCAGTTCTTC.

The V gene is TRBV6-1, the J gene TRBJ2-1, with 15 bases fitting TRBD2. This CDR3 is 18 amino acids long. V lost 4 bases, J lost 2 bases, and 6 bases stayed unmatched. In germline, CDR1 is MNHNS, CDR2 SASEGT. DNA of the CDR3: TGTGCCAGCAGTGTACCGGGACTAGCGGGAGGTACCTACAATGAGCAGTTCTTC. This encodes CASSVPGLAGGTYNEQFF.

The V call is TRBV11-3, the J call TRBJ1-2; D gene unclear. Germline V lookup: CDR1 SGHNT, CDR2 YENEEA. Trimming removed 0 bases at V and 4 bases at J, with 6 bases between. The CDR3 consists of 13 residues. The CDR3 reads CASSLDSGYGYTF. CDR3 bases: TGTGCCAGCAGCTTAGATTCCGGCTATGGCTACACCTTC.

The chain carries TRBV11-2 and TRBJ1-1; D remains unclear. Trimming shortened V by 1 base and J by 1 base, and 7 bases separated the two germline ends. CDR3 length: 14 amino acids. In germline, CDR1 is SGHAT, CDR2 FQNNGV. As DNA, the CDR3 is TGTGCCAGCAGCTTAGTTCCAGGGAACACTGAAGCTTTCTTT. Its protein is CASSLVPGNTEAFF. Combining the CDR3 with reference TRBV11-2 and TRBJ1-1 gives the whole variable domain EAGVAQSPRYKIIEKRQSVAFWCNPISGHATLYWYQQILGQGPKLLIQFQNNGVVDDSQLPKDRFSAERLKGVDSTLKIQPAKLEDSAVYLCASSLVPGNTEAFFGQGTRLTVV.

This chain uses TRBV4-2 with TRBJ2-7; 7 bases align to TRBD2. Germline-derived CDR1 and CDR2 are LGHNA and YNFKEQ. This CDR3 contains 15 residues. J gave up 3 bases and V 1 base, and 6 bases lay outside the gene matches. The CDR3 reads CASSQGRTSDYEQYF. The CDR3 DNA sequence: TGTGCCAGCAGCCAAGGTAGGACTAGTGACTACGAGCAGTACTTC.

The sample holds a few counts of this clone. The chain joins TRBV19 to TRBJ1-4; 11 nucleotides line up with TRBD1. Germline V gene lookup returns CDR1 LNHDA and CDR2 SQIVND (reference sequence). With V trimmed by 8 bases and J by 8 bases, 16 bases remained unmatched. This CDR3 comprises 17 residues. CDR3 residues: CASSRLPGTGGLEKLFF. DNA for the CDR3: TGTGCCAGTTCACGACTTCCCGGGACAGGGGGTCTGGAAAAACTGTTTTTT.

This clone was counted a single time. This rearrangement joins TRBV6-5 to TRBJ2-7; 9 bases are a match to TRBD2. In germline, CDR1 is MNHEY, CDR2 SVGAGI. The CDR3 sequence is 15 residues long. The trim removed 7 bases at V and 2 bases at J, leaving 9 bases unmatched. DNA of the CDR3: TGTGCCAGCACCCCTATAGCGGGAGCCGCCTACGAGCAGTACTTC. The encoded protein is CASTPIAGAAYEQYF.

This chain links TRBV19 with TRBJ2-1, with 9 positions matching TRBD2. CDR3 length equals 14 residues. The V segment lost 5 bases and the J segment 6 bases; nucleotides outside the gene matches: 5. Germline values: CDR1 LNHDA, CDR2 SQIVND (reference sequence). CDR3 protein: CASSYSGSVNEQFF. CDR3 nucleotides: TGTGCCAGTAGTTATAGCGGGAGCGTCAATGAGCAGTTCTTC. Filled out from reference TRBV19 and TRBJ2-1, the complete variable domain reads DGGITQSPKYLFRKEGQNVTLSCEQNLNHDAMYWYRQDPGQGLRLIYYSQIVNDFQKGDIAEGYSVSREKKESFPLTVTSAQKNPTAFYLCASSYSGSVNEQFFGPGTRLTVL.

This chain uses TRBV23-1 with TRBJ1-5, with a possible D match to TRBD1 (6 bases). TRBV23-1 is an open reading frame, and its role is uncertain. Between the trimmed V and J ends, which lost 0 bases and 4 bases, there was a span of 13 bases. This CDR3 is built from 16 residues. CDR3 residues: CASSQSMAGANQPQHF. The CDR3 bases are TGCGCCAGCAGTCAATCGATGGCAGGGGCTAATCAGCCCCAGCATTTT.

In its sample, this clone was seen a few times. The chain links TRBV10-1 to TRBJ2-7; no clear D gene. The V and J ends lost 10 bases and 2 bases respectively, with 12 bases between them. Looked up from germline, CDR1 is WNHNN and CDR2 is SYGVQD (reference sequence). The CDR3 totals 12 residues. CDR3 loop: CATMSVTYEQYF. For the CDR3, the DNA is TGCGCCACTATGTCGGTGACCTACGAGCAGTACTTC.

This rearrangement joins TRBV14 to TRBJ2-7, with TRBD2 matching over 11 bases. The V gene's germline CDR1 is SGHDN and CDR2 FVKESK. V was clipped by 4 bases and J by 2 bases; unmatched bases: 7. The CDR3 contains 16 residues. The CDR3 nucleotides are TGTGCCAGCAGCCGACAACTAGCGGGAGTGCCCTACGAGCAGTACTTC. This gives the protein CASSRQLAGVPYEQYF.

CDR3 region: CASSLSEYSNQPQHF. The CDR3 DNA is TGTGCCAGCAGTTTATCCGAGTATAGCAATCAGCCCCAGCATTTT. V is TRBV28 and J is TRBJ1-5, with unresolved D. V was clipped by 1 base and J by 0 bases, with 7 bases between them. The CDR3 is made up of 15 amino acids. From germline, CDR1 is MDHEN and CDR2 SYDVKM. The whole variable domain, remainder taken from reference TRBV28 and TRBJ1-5, is DVKVTQSSRYLVKRTGEKVFLECVQDMDHENMFWYRQDPGLGLRLIYFSYDVKMKEKGDIPEGYSVSREKKERFSLILESASTNQTSMYLCASSLSEYSNQPQHFGDGTRLSIL.

The chain uses TRBV12-5 and TRBJ1-1; weak D call: TRBD1 (5 bases). CDR3 size: 15 residues. V was trimmed by 5 bases and J by 1 base, leaving 14 bases between them. CDR1 is LGHNT and CDR2 is FRNRAP in the germline V gene. CDR3 DNA sequence: TGTGCTAGTGGTCCTTCGACAGACAAGAACACTGAAGCTTTCTTT. It specifies CASGPSTDKNTEAFF.

The chain combines TRBV19 with TRBJ2-1; 9 bases align to TRBD2. This CDR3 region has 12 residues. Germline V gives CDR1 LNHDA, CDR2 SQIVND (reference sequence). Losses at the gene ends were 4 bases for V and 12 bases for J; bases not matched to a gene: 4. The CDR3 nucleotides are TGTGCCAGTAGTACAGTACTAGCGGGGCAGTTCTTC. It codes for CASSTVLAGQFF.

The CDR3 sequence: CASSLRQGEGVEQYF. DNA for the CDR3: TGCGCCAGCAGCCTCCGACAGGGGGAAGGTGTTGAGCAGTACTTC. The V and J genes are TRBV5-1 and TRBJ2-7, with TRBD1 identical over 9 bases. J gave up 7 bases and V 4 bases, and 12 bases lay outside the gene matches. Germline CDR1 reads SGHRS; CDR2 reads YFSETQ. The CDR3 spans 15 residues.